These T cell receptor beta chains were read from a single sample in a study of regulatory T cells in long-lasting Graves disease. TCRdb re-analysed the multiplex PCR reads in MiXCR, keeping a single row per CDR3 protein. Here the sample spans roughly 560,000 distinct CDR3 sequences, about 12% being singletons. The same sample was also used in a study of T cells in Graves' hyperthyroidism and ophthalmopathy.

Sequencing used peripheral blood mononuclear cells (PBMCs), obtained at new diagnosis, from a patient treated with antithyroid drugs. These receptors originate from a woman aged 25 to 45 with Graves disease. CDR3s include the opening cysteine and the closing phenylalanine or tryptophan. The D gene is left open where the match is weak.

TRBV18	-	TRBJ1-1	CASSPDTGLGTEAFF
TRBV28	-	TRBJ1-3	CASSFRGAGNTIYF
TRBV2	-	TRBJ1-5	CASSLTGQPQPQHF
TRBV6-1	-	TRBJ1-2	CASSPQDDYGYTF
TRBV7-2	-	TRBJ1-6	CASRPGGGGSPLHF
TRBV19	-	TRBJ2-6	CASSIGNPGPGANVLTF
TRBV7-9	-	TRBJ2-1	CASSSIREYNEQFF
TRBV20-1	-	TRBJ2-3	CSARAPGYADTQYF
TRBV3-1	TRBD1	TRBJ1-1	CASSQMGEQGPGNTEAFF
TRBV19	-	TRBJ2-1	CASSILSGFGGVNLNEQFF
TRBV28	TRBD1	TRBJ1-5	CAIQTGSQPQHF
TRBV12-3/TRBV12-4	-	TRBJ2-7	CASSFGVPYEQYF
TRBV7-8	-	TRBJ2-1	CASRSVYEQFF
TRBV20-1	-	TRBJ1-1	CSALRGAEAFF
TRBV28	-	TRBJ2-2	CASSSRGGLTGELFF
TRBV3-1	-	TRBJ1-5	CASSRTVGNQPQHF
TRBV18	TRBD1	TRBJ1-1	CASSPSQGADTEAFF
TRBV6-5	-	TRBJ2-2	CASSYSMTHRNTGELFF
TRBV27	TRBD2	TRBJ2-1	CASSSYGRIAGEGEQFF
TRBV28	-	TRBJ2-1	CASSRASEQFF
TRBV6-2/TRBV6-3	-	TRBJ1-5	CASSPHTQGGNQPQHF
TRBV12-3/TRBV12-4	-	TRBJ2-4	CASSSRGSGNIQYF